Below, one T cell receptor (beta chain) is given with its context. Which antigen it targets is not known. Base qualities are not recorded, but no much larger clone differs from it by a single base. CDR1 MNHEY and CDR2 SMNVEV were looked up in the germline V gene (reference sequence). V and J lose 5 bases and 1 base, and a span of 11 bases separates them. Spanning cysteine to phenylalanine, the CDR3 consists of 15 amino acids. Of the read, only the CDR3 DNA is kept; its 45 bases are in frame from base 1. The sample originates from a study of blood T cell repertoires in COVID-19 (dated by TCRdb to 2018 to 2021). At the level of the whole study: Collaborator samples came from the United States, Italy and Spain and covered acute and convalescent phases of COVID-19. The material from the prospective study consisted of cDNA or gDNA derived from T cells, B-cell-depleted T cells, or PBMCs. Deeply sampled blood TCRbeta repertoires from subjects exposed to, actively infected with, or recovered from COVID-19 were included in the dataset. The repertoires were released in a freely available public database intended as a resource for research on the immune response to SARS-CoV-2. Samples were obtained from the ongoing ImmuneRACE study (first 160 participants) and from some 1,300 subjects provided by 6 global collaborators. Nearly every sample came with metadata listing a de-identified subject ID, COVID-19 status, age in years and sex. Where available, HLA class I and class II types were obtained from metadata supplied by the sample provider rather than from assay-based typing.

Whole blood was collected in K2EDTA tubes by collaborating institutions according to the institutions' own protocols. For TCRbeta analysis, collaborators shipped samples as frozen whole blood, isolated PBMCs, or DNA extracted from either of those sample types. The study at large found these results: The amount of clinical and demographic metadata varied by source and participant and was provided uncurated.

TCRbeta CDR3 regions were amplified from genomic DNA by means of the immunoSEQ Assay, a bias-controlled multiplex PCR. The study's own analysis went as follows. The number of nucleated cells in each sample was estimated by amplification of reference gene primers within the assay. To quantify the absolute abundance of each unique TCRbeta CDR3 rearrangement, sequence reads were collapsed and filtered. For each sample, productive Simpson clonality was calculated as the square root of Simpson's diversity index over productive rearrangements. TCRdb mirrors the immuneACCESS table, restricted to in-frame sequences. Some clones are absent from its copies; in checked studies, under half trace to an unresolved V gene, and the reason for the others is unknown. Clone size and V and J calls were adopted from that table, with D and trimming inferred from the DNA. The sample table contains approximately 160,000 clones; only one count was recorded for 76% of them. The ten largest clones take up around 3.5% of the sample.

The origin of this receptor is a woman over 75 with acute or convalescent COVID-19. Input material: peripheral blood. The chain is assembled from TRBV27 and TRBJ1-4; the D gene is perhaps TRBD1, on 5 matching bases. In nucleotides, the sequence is TGTGCCAGCAGTCGCCGGGGGGGAACTAATGAAAAACTGTTTTTT. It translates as CASSRRGGTNEKLFF. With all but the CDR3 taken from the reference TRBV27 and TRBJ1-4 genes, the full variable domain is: EAQVTQNPRYLITVTGKKLTVTCSQNMNHEYMSWYRQDPGLGLRQIYYSMNVEVTDKGDVPEGYKVSRKEKRNFPLILESPSPNQTSLYFCASSRRGGTNEKLFFGSGTQLSVL.